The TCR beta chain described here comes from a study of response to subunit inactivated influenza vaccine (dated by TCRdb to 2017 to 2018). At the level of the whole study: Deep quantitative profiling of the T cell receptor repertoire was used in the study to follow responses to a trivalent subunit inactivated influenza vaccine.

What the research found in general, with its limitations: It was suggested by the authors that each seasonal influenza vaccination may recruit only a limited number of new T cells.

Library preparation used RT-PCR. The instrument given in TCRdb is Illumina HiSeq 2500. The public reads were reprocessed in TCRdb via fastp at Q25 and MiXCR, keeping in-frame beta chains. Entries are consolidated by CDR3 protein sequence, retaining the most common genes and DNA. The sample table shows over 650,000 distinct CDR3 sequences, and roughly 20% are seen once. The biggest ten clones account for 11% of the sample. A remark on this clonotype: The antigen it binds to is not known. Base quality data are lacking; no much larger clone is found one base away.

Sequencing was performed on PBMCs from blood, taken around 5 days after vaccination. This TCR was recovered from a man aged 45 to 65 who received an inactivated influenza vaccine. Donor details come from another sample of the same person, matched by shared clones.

The CDR3 region: CSASDRGRINIQYF. The nucleotides are TGCAGTGCTTCGGACAGGGGGCGCATCAACATTCAGTACTTC. The rearrangement joined TRBV20-1 to TRBJ2-4; 11 bases in the middle match TRBD1. From a lookup of the germline V gene (reference sequence), CDR1 and CDR2 are DFQATT and SNEGSKA. The CDR3 runs 14 amino acids, cysteine and phenylalanine included. Only the CDR3 part of the read is kept: 42 bases, read in frame from the first base. V ends up 5 bases short and J 7 bases short, with an unmatched junction base count of 7.